Below, 19 T cell receptor beta chains from the same sample are listed, as sequenced in a study of human T cells and chemical hapten exposure. TCRdb reprocessed the RACE reads via MiXCR and lists one record per CDR3 protein. Here the sample spans over 300,000 distinct CDR3 sequences, 5% to 6.5% being singletons. The time point here: pre-sensitization, week 0. Treatment meaning: therapeutic diphenylcyclopropenone sensitization with weekly scalp DPC. The specimen comprised whole blood, sampled in connection with sensitization to the hapten diphenylcyclopropenone (DPC). Receptors originate from a woman aged 50 to 60 with alopecia areata. Some clones in this sample may be carry-over from other donors' samples.

This clonotype was recorded at least ten times. The chain recombines TRBV19 with TRBJ2-1; D gene unclear. V was pared by 1 base and J by 6 bases, with 7 bases between. Germline CDR1 is LNHDA and CDR2 is SQIVND (reference sequence). The CDR3 runs to 13 residues. This chain's CDR3 is CASSIVLGNEQFF. The CDR3 DNA follows: TGTGCCAGTAGTATAGTTCTCGGCAATGAGCAGTTCTTC. Looking up the rest from reference TRBV19 and TRBJ2-1 gives the full variable domain: DGGITQSPKYLFRKEGQNVTLSCEQNLNHDAMYWYRQDPGQGLRLIYYSQIVNDFQKGDIAEGYSVSREKKESFPLTVTSAQKNPTAFYLCASSIVLGNEQFFGPGTRLTVL.

A few counts support this clonotype. The chain couples TRBV6-2 or TRBV6-3 to TRBJ2-1; TRBD2 matches at 15 bases. The CDR3 consists of 19 residues. Germline assignment: CDR1 MNHEY and CDR2 SVGEGT. Trimming cost V 0 bases and J 3 bases; bases outside gene matches: 6. The CDR3 nucleotides are TGTGCCAGCAGTTACTCCCGGACTAGCGGGAGGGCCAACTACAATGAGCAGTTCTTC. This gives the protein CASSYSRTSGRANYNEQFF.

The chain is built from TRBV7-2 and TRBJ1-2; D not certain. CDR3 length: 15 amino acids. CDR1 SGHTA and CDR2 FQGNSA come from the germline V gene. Deletions cut 5 bases from V and 3 bases from J, with 16 bases between. DNA for the CDR3: TGTGCCAGCAGCCCGGACGTCTCCGCCCACTATGGCTACACCTTC. This gives the protein CASSPDVSAHYGYTF.

The chain carries TRBV12-3 or TRBV12-4 and TRBJ1-1; D perhaps matches TRBD1 (6 bases). This CDR3 comprises 14 residues. Trimming shortened V by 7 bases and J by 5 bases, and 17 bases separated the two germline ends. CDR3 nucleotides: TGTGCCAGCAATCTAGGGGGGGACGTTACTGAAGCTTTCTTT. Translating it yields CASNLGGDVTEAFF.

The J gene is TRBJ2-7, the V gene TRBV3-1; TRBD2 matches at 9 bases. The CDR3 covers 16 residues. Germline CDR1 reads LGHDT; CDR2 reads YNNKEL (reference sequence). V was clipped by 4 bases and J by 2 bases; unmatched bases: 9. Written as DNA, the CDR3 is TGTGCCAGCAGCCTCGCGGATCTAGCGGGGCCCTACGAGCAGTACTTC. Its protein product is CASSLADLAGPYEQYF.

The chain carries TRBV6-1 and TRBJ1-5; D is uncertain. Per germline, CDR1 MNHNS and CDR2 SASEGT. The CDR3 length is 15 residues. V was pared by 6 bases and J by 3 bases, with 15 bases between. The CDR3 nucleotides read TGTGCCAGCAGCGTGACCTTTACCCCCAATCAGCCCCAGCATTTT. Residues: CASSVTFTPNQPQHF.

This clonotype was recorded a few times. The gene calls are TRBV3-1 and TRBJ1-2; a possible D gene is TRBD1 (5 bases). The CDR3 extends over 15 amino acids. Trimming cost V 1 base and J 2 bases, with 11 bases left between them. Per germline, CDR1 LGHDT and CDR2 YNNKEL (reference sequence). The CDR3 bases are TGTGCCAGCAGCCAAGGGGGACGGATCAACTATGGCTACACCTTC. Translation: CASSQGGRINYGYTF.

This clonotype was detected many times. The rearrangement uses TRBV2 and TRBJ1-2; 11 nucleotides agree with TRBD1. V dropped 8 bases and J dropped 7; count of bases not matched to a gene: 9. Germline V gene lookup returns CDR1 SNHLY and CDR2 FYNNEI. This CDR3 has 14 amino acids. The CDR3 DNA sequence: TGTGCCAGCTCCGGAGGACAGGGGGCTGGTGGCTACACCTTC. The encoded protein is CASSGGQGAGGYTF.

This clonotype occurred a few times. CDR3 residues: CASSFRTGSMNTEAFF. The DNA of the CDR3 is TGTGCCAGCAGTTTTCGGACAGGGAGCATGAACACTGAAGCTTTCTTT. This chain links TRBV12-3 or TRBV12-4 with TRBJ1-1; 8 bases fit TRBD1. The ends lost 3 bases at V and 0 bases at J; junction bases unmatched: 6. CDR3 length: 16 amino acids.

This clonotype was recorded at least ten times. At one boundary the junction diverges from the germline segment, which might be a read error. J is TRBJ2-1 and V is TRBV12-5, with 12 nucleotides matching TRBD2. The germline V gene has CDR1 LGHNT and CDR2 FRNRAP. This CDR3 has 13 amino acids. Here the CDR3 DNA reads TGTCCTAGATCGACTAGCGGGAGCAATGAGCAGTTCTTC. Protein product: CPRSTSGSNEQFF.

This clonotype was seen repeatedly, ten times or more. V gene TRBV4-1 combines with J gene TRBJ1-4; no reliable D call. CDR1 MGHRA and CDR2 YSYEKL come from the germline V gene. There are 16 residues in the CDR3. Trimming pared 8 bases from V and 3 bases from J, leaving 19 bases between. The CDR3 nucleotides read TGCGCCAGCTCCCAAAGGATCGGACCGCCTAATGAAAAACTGTTTTTT. This encodes CASSQRIGPPNEKLFF.

This clonotype was detected a few times. This chain uses TRBV6-5 with TRBJ1-1; D ambiguous. In germline, CDR1 is MNHEY, CDR2 SVGAGI. This CDR3 is built from 15 residues. V gave up 2 bases and J gave up 0 bases, with 10 bases separating them. CDR3 in DNA: TGTGCCAGCAGTTACGGGTTCGGGGTGAACACTGAAGCTTTCTTT. It encodes CASSYGFGVNTEAFF.

This clonotype was seen at least ten times. This sequence joins TRBV5-1 and TRBJ2-3; 7 nucleotides line up with TRBD2. CDR3 size: 15 residues. Germline assignment: CDR1 SGHRS and CDR2 YFSETQ. The V gene end was trimmed by 1 base and the J gene end by 5 bases; junction bases not matched to a gene: 7. Here the CDR3 DNA reads TGCGCCAGCAGCTTGACACGGGGGGTTGGAGATACGCAGTATTTT. This codes for CASSLTRGVGDTQYF.

This clonotype has a count of ten or more. The genes are TRBV6-2 or TRBV6-3 and TRBJ2-2, with TRBD2 matching 11 bases. CDR1 and CDR2 from the germline V gene are MNHEY and SVGEGT. The CDR3 extends over 13 amino acids. V lost 7 bases and J lost 7; bases outside the gene matches: 2. CDR3 coding DNA: TGTGCCAGCACACTAGCGGGAGTCGGGGAGCTGTTTTTT. It codes for CASTLAGVGELFF.

The CDR3 loop is CASRISVDTQYF. In DNA form, the CDR3 reads TGTGCCAGCAGGATATCGGTAGATACGCAGTATTTT. V and J are TRBV12-3 or TRBV12-4 and TRBJ2-3; the D is unclear. Deletions cut 6 bases from V and 5 bases from J, with 9 bases between. There are 12 residues in the CDR3.

This clonotype was detected ten times or more. This chain links TRBV20-1 with TRBJ2-7; D may be TRBD1 (6 bases). V lost 5 bases and J lost 1, with 12 bases in between. The CDR3 length is 13 residues. Germline V gene data show CDR1 as DFQATT and CDR2 as SNEGSKA (reference sequence). CDR3 residues: CSAGDTSSYEQYF. CDR3 in DNA: TGCAGTGCTGGGGACACTAGTTCCTACGAGCAGTACTTC.

This clonotype was counted a few times. The CDR3 region is CASSPGLMGSSYNEQFF. CDR3 DNA sequence: TGCGCCAGCAGTCCCGGACTTATGGGTAGCTCCTACAATGAGCAGTTCTTC. V gene TRBV5-1 combines with J gene TRBJ2-1; D perhaps matches TRBD2 (5 bases). Between the trimmed V and J ends, which lost 5 bases and 0 bases, there was a span of 18 bases. The CDR3 totals 17 residues. Germline CDR1 and CDR2: SGHRS and YFSETQ.

In nucleotides, the CDR3 is TGTGCCAGCAAAGTACGACAGAACATTTTCGGAGCTTTCTTT. Amino acids: CASKVRQNIFGAFF. V gene TRBV27 combines with J gene TRBJ1-1; D possibly corresponds to TRBD1 (5 bases). The CDR3 covers 14 residues. Germline-derived CDR1 and CDR2 are MNHEY and SMNVEV (reference sequence). Trimming left V 7 bases short and J 10 bases short, with 22 bases between.

In its sample, this clonotype was seen a few times. The gene calls are TRBV1 and TRBJ1-1. TRBV1 is a listed pseudogene. The CDR3 totals 10 residues. The CDR3 region has the DNA TGCACCAGCATGGGGACTGAAGCTTTCTTT. Amino acids: CTSMGTEAFF.